Listed here are 25 T cell receptor beta chains from one sample, sequenced in a study of blood T cells in healthy people across ages. The second PCR ran 7 to 11 cycles with a sample-barcoded 5' primer and J-beta primers. TCRdb called the 5' RACE reads again in MiXCR, with one record for every CDR3 protein. The data contain hundreds of thousands of distinct CDR3 sequences, around 43% of them seen just once; the ten biggest clones take up approximately 29%. The sequenced sample was blood. Receptor source: a man aged 80 or over in good health.

This chain links TRBV7-2 with TRBJ2-5; D not certain. Per germline, CDR1 SGHTA and CDR2 FQGNSA. V lost 2 bases to trimming and J lost 1 base, with 8 bases between them. The CDR3 has 14 residues. CDR3 in amino acids: CASSLQSTQETQYF. The CDR3 bases are TGTGCCAGCAGCTTACAGAGTACCCAAGAGACCCAGTACTTC.

J is TRBJ1-2 and V is TRBV28; no reliable D call. The CDR3 spans 15 residues. Trimming removed 8 bases at V and 8 bases at J, with 24 bases between. Germline assignment: CDR1 MDHEN and CDR2 SYDVKM. CDR3 coding DNA: TGTGCCAGCCATATGGGGATTGCGGGCCGTAAGGGCTACACCTTC. It yields the protein CASHMGIAGRKGYTF.

At least ten counts were recorded for this clonotype. This sequence joins TRBV5-1 and TRBJ2-5; TRBD2 agrees at 8 bases. Germline V gene lookup returns CDR1 SGHRS and CDR2 YFSETQ. J was trimmed by 0 bases and V by 0 bases; bases with no gene match: 1. The CDR3 runs to 15 residues. The CDR3 loop is CASSLAGLDQETQYF. CDR3 nucleotides: TGCGCCAGCAGCTTGGCGGGACTAGACCAAGAGACCCAGTACTTC.

This clonotype was counted between two and nine times. V is TRBV7-2 and J is TRBJ2-3; a possible D gene is TRBD2 (6 bases). The V end lost 4 bases, the J end lost 2 bases, and 19 bases lay between the germline ends. This CDR3 comprises 17 residues. Germline CDR1 reads SGHTA; CDR2 reads FQGNSA. This CDR3 is CASSSPDRRGTTDTQYF. The DNA of the CDR3 is TGTGCCAGCAGCTCCCCGGACCGTCGGGGGACCACAGATACGCAGTATTTT. Supplemented by reference TRBV7-2 and TRBJ2-3, the full variable domain reads GAGVSQSPSNKVTEKGKDVELRCDPISGHTALYWYRQSLGQGLEFLIYFQGNSAPDKSGLPSDRFSAERTGGSVSTLTIQRTQQEDSAVYLCASSSPDRRGTTDTQYFGPGTRLTVL.

The V gene is TRBV27, the J gene TRBJ1-1, with D unresolved. Trimming cost V 9 bases and J 5 bases, with 16 bases left between them. This CDR3 has 13 residues. CDR1 is MNHEY and CDR2 is SMNVEV in the germline V gene (reference sequence). The CDR3 loop reads CASSAGWLTEAFF. DNA for the CDR3: TGTGCCAGTTCTGCGGGCTGGTTAACTGAAGCTTTCTTT.

The count of this clonotype is one. The CDR3 protein is CASSRSASGVQETQYF. The CDR3 nucleotides read TGTGCCAGCAGTCGTTCGGCAAGCGGGGTTCAAGAGACCCAGTACTTC. V gene TRBV6-2 or TRBV6-3 combines with J gene TRBJ2-5, with 7 bases aligning to TRBD2. Per the germline V gene, CDR1 is MNHEY and CDR2 is SVGEGT. The CDR3 has 16 amino acids. V was clipped by 5 bases and J by 2 bases; unmatched bases: 11.

This rearrangement joins TRBV4-2 to TRBJ2-3; D is unresolved. Germline V lookup: CDR1 LGHNA, CDR2 YNFKEQ. The CDR3 has 13 residues. The germline V and J ends were trimmed by 1 base and 2 bases, with 4 bases remaining between them. The CDR3 DNA follows: TGTGCCAGCAGCCAAGCTTCCACAGATACGCAGTATTTT. Translating gives CASSQASTDTQYF.

There are a few counts of this clonotype. V is TRBV5-1 and J is TRBJ2-1, with D possibly TRBD1 on 5 matching bases. The CDR3 is 16 amino acids. Germline-derived CDR1 and CDR2 are SGHRS and YFSETQ. Trimming left V 3 bases short and J 0 bases short, with 13 bases between. The CDR3 region is CASSSGAVSSYNEQFF. The CDR3 DNA sequence: TGCGCCAGCAGCTCTGGGGCGGTTAGCTCCTACAATGAGCAGTTCTTC.

The chain recombines TRBV6-2 or TRBV6-3 with TRBJ1-5, with D possibly matching TRBD1 (6 bases). V dropped 2 bases and J dropped 6 bases, with 14 bases sitting between them. Germline CDR1 is MNHEY and CDR2 is SVGEGT. The CDR3 runs 15 residues. CDR3 residues: CASSYGLGGGQPQHF. The DNA of the CDR3 is TGTGCCAGCAGTTACGGTCTGGGGGGCGGTCAGCCCCAGCATTTT.

This clonotype was seen only a few times. The genes are TRBV12-3 or TRBV12-4 and TRBJ2-4; 7 bases map to TRBD1. Germline trimming cut 3 bases from V and 4 bases from J; bases unmatched to any gene: 6. The CDR3 extends over 15 amino acids. The CDR3 sequence is CASSFTDREKNIQYF. DNA of the CDR3: TGTGCCAGCAGTTTTACCGACAGGGAGAAAAACATTCAGTACTTC.

This clonotype was recorded at least ten times. The chain uses TRBV6-2 or TRBV6-3 and TRBJ2-3, with D uncertain. The CDR3 length is 14 residues. V lost 0 bases, J lost 6 bases, and 10 bases lay in between. Germline CDR1 reads MNHEY; CDR2 reads SVGEGT. CDR3 in amino acids: CASSYSGSKDTQYF. In nucleotides, the CDR3 is TGTGCCAGCAGTTACTCTGGTAGTAAGGATACGCAGTATTTT.

This clonotype was counted a single time. V usage is TRBV7-2 and J usage is TRBJ1-1; D unclear. The V and J ends lost 4 bases and 3 bases respectively, with 12 bases between them. Germline V lookup: CDR1 SGHTA, CDR2 FQGNSA. The CDR3 covers 14 residues. The chain's CDR3 is CASSSRNRDTEAFF. DNA of the CDR3: TGTGCCAGCAGCTCTCGCAATAGGGACACTGAAGCTTTCTTT.

The genes are TRBV7-2 and TRBJ2-2; TRBD1 agrees at 9 bases. The germline V gene has CDR1 SGHTA and CDR2 FQGNSA. The junction had 7 bases not matched to a gene; V was cut back by 6 bases and J by 5 bases. This CDR3 comprises 15 residues. The chain's CDR3 is CASRHRGRGTGELFF. The CDR3 DNA follows: TGTGCCAGCAGACACAGGGGGCGCGGGACCGGGGAGCTGTTTTTT.

The chain recombines TRBV7-9 with TRBJ2-3; 8 bases match TRBD2. Trimming took 5 bases from V and 3 from J; bases not matched to a gene: 7. The CDR3 runs 15 residues. Germline CDR1 is SEHNR and CDR2 is FQNEAQ (reference sequence). CDR3 coding DNA: TGTGCCAGCAGCGGGAGCGGGAGAGGAACAGATACGCAGTATTTT. Its protein product is CASSGSGRGTDTQYF.

The genes are TRBV14 and TRBJ2-3; 7 nucleotides line up with TRBD1. Per the germline V gene, CDR1 is SGHDN and CDR2 is FVKESK. CDR3 length: 18 amino acids. V shed 0 bases, J shed 0 bases, and the junction held 9 bases outside the gene matches. DNA of the CDR3: TGTGCCAGCAGCCAAGATGGGACAGAACGGACTAGCACAGATACGCAGTATTTT. Translated, it gives CASSQDGTERTSTDTQYF.

The V gene is TRBV4-1, the J gene TRBJ2-2; 10 positions match TRBD1. The CDR3 is 17 amino acids. Germline V CDR1 and CDR2: MGHRA, YSYEKL. With 4 bases clipped from V and 10 bases from J, the junction kept 15 bases outside the gene matches. In DNA form, the CDR3 reads TGCGCCAGCAGCCCCACAGAGCGGGACAGGGGAGCCGAGGAGCTGTTTTTT. Encoded protein: CASSPTERDRGAEELFF.

The chain links TRBV5-4 to TRBJ2-1; a weak D match, TRBD1 (8 bases). The germline gives CDR1 SGHNT, CDR2 YYREEE (reference sequence). V lost 3 bases, J lost 8 bases, and 21 bases lay in between. The CDR3 extends over 16 amino acids. The CDR3 region is CASSSRQGTMGDEQFF. The CDR3 DNA follows: TGTGCCAGCAGCTCCCGACAGGGGACTATGGGCGATGAGCAGTTCTTC.

V and J are TRBV20-1 and TRBJ2-7, with 9 bases fitting TRBD2. The CDR3 sequence is 15 residues long. The junction had 6 bases not matched to a gene; V was cut back by 1 base and J by 2 bases. Germline V gene data show CDR1 as DFQATT and CDR2 as SNEGSKA (reference sequence). The DNA for the CDR3 is TGCAGTGCTAGAGCCGAGCCTAGCGGGGCCTACGAGCAGTACTTC. This encodes CSARAEPSGAYEQYF.

J is TRBJ2-1 and V is TRBV9, with 11 nucleotides matching TRBD2. The CDR3 runs 14 residues. The ends lost 1 base at V and 7 bases at J; junction bases unmatched: 1. Germline V lookup: CDR1 SGDLS, CDR2 YYNGEE. The CDR3 bases are TGTGCCAGCAGCGTATCTAGCGGGAGGAATGAGCAGTTCTTC. Translating gives CASSVSSGRNEQFF.

This chain's CDR3 is CASSVVTTGTDTQYF. The CDR3 nucleotides are TGTGCCAGCAGCGTAGTAACAACTGGTACAGATACGCAGTATTTT. The rearrangement links TRBV9 to TRBJ2-3; no clear D gene. This CDR3 has 15 residues. Per the germline V gene, CDR1 is SGDLS and CDR2 is YYNGEE. The V and J ends lost 0 bases and 3 bases respectively, with 11 bases between them.

This chain links TRBV24-1 with TRBJ1-1; no reliable D call. The CDR3 has 12 residues. V lost 3 bases to trimming and J lost 8 bases, with 9 bases between them. Germline CDR1 reads KGHDR; CDR2 reads SFDVKD. CDR3 DNA sequence: TGTGCCACCAGTGATGTCGGAACCGAAGCTTTCTTT. Translated, it gives CATSDVGTEAFF.

The chain joins TRBV5-1 to TRBJ1-2, with D possibly being TRBD1 (5 bases). Germline values: CDR1 SGHRS, CDR2 YFSETQ. V was trimmed by 4 bases and J by 2 bases, leaving 15 bases between them. CDR3 length equals 15 residues. This CDR3 is CASSLSGGSNYGYTF. In DNA form, the CDR3 reads TGCGCCAGCAGCCTCTCGGGGGGATCGAACTATGGCTACACCTTC.

This chain connects TRBV20-1 to TRBJ1-4; 10 positions match TRBD1. Germline lookup yields CDR1 DFQATT and CDR2 SNEGSKA (reference sequence). This CDR3 spans 15 amino acids. J lost 7 bases, V lost 6 bases, and 11 bases had no gene match. CDR3 DNA: TGCAGTGCCCTAGAGCAGGGGACAGGGGTTGAAAAACTGTTTTTT. It specifies CSALEQGTGVEKLFF.

A remark on this clonotype: With a much larger clone just one base away, this may be a read error. The rearrangement uses TRBV29-1 and TRBJ2-5; D unclear. The germline gives CDR1 SQVTM, CDR2 ANQGSEA. The CDR3 sequence is 13 residues long. V shed 8 bases and J shed 1 base, with 14 bases lying between them. Written as DNA, the CDR3 is TGCAGCCTTAACAGTGGCGTCCAAGAGACCCAGTACTTC. It is translated as CSLNSGVQETQYF.

This clonotype has only a few counts. The chain is built from TRBV5-1 and TRBJ1-2; D may be TRBD1 (6 bases). The CDR3 has 14 amino acids. CDR1 SGHRS and CDR2 YFSETQ come from the germline V gene. With 0 bases removed from V and 4 bases from J, the gap between germline ends came to 10 bases. The chain's CDR3 is CASSLDDRSYGYTF. In DNA form, the CDR3 reads TGCGCCAGCAGCTTGGATGACAGGTCCTATGGCTACACCTTC.